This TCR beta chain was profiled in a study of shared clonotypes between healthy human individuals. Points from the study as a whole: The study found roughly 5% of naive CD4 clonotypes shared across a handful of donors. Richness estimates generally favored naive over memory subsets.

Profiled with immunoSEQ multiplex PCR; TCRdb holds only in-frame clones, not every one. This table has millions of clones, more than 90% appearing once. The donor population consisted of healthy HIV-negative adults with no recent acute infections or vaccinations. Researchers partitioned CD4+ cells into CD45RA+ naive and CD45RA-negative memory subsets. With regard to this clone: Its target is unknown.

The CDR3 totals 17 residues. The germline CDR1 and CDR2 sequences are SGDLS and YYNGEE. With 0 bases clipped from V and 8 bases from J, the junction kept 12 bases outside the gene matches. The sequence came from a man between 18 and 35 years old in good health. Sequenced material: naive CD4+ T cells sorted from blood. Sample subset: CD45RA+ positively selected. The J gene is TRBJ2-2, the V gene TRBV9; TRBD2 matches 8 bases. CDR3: CASSVAPAGGTTGELFF. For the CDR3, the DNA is TGTGCCAGCAGCGTAGCTCCCGCGGGAGGAACCACGGGGGAGCTGTTTTTT.